This TCR beta chain was captured in a study of PD-L1 blockade in urothelial cancer. Study context: Investigators checked blood 3 weeks (second dose) and 6 weeks after treatment start.

This clone was observed a few times. Measured with immunoSEQ multiplex PCR; TCRdb has only the in-frame clones, and not every one. Among around 33,000 clones listed, about four fifths were seen once. As to time point: pretreatment peripheral blood. Per the germline V gene, CDR1 is SGHNT and CDR2 is YYREEE (reference sequence). The junction had 3 bases not matched to a gene; V was cut back by 0 bases and J by 7 bases. CDR3 length: 15 amino acids. The chain combines TRBV5-4 with TRBJ1-4; 10 bases line up with TRBD1. The starting material was PBMCs, obtained around atezolizumab (anti-PD-L1) treatment. This receptor was identified in a man in his sixties with urothelial cancer. This CDR3 is CASSLDGTGAEKLFF. CDR3 nucleotides: TGTGCCAGCAGCTTGGATGGGACAGGGGCTGAAAAACTGTTTTTT.